This paragraph reports one TCR beta chain. This sample was included in a study of blood T cell repertoires in COVID-19. Cohorts were assigned according to the clinical history that participants reported. The assay was immunoSEQ multiplex PCR, and TCRdb's table has in-frame clones only and misses some. Among hundreds of thousands of clones, around nine tenths were seen once, and the ten largest hold roughly 6.2%. Per germline, CDR1 LGHNA and CDR2 YSLEER. V lost 2 bases to trimming and J lost 6 bases, with 11 bases between them. The CDR3 is 15 amino acids. The sequencing sample was made of PBMCs or T cells enriched from blood (not recorded which). The clonotype comes from a woman aged 40 to 49 who had recovered from COVID-19. The rearrangement joins TRBV4-3 to TRBJ1-6; perhaps TRBD1 as D (5 bases). CDR3 residues: CASSQQGPSNSPLHF. The DNA for the CDR3 is TGCGCCAGCAGCCAACAGGGCCCGAGTAATTCACCCCTCCACTTT.